The next 2 T cell receptor beta chains were all read from a single sample in a study of cytomegalovirus exposure and HLA in healthy donors. Researchers ran the PCR with 60 Vbeta and 13 Jbeta primers. Sequencing used immunoSEQ multiplex PCR; TCRdb keeps in-frame clones, though not all of them. The repertoire holds approximately 74,000 clones, with around 80% as singletons. Specimen: PBMCs. The receptors stem from a woman in her 30s in good health and CMV-seronegative.

Here the CDR3 DNA reads TGTGCCAGCAGTTACGTTGCGGGGGGAATCGGAGAGCAGTACTTC. Translated: CASSYVAGGIGEQYF. V gene TRBV6-5 combines with J gene TRBJ2-7; 8 bases line up with TRBD2. The length of the CDR3 is 15 residues. Germline trimming cut 2 bases from V and 7 bases from J; bases unmatched to any gene: 10. Germline V CDR1 and CDR2: MNHEY, SVGAGI.

V gene TRBV19 combines with J gene TRBJ1-1, with D tentatively TRBD1 (5 bases). This CDR3 region has 13 residues. Germline CDR1 and CDR2: LNHDA and SQIVND (reference sequence). The V end lost 6 bases, the J end lost 2 bases, and 10 bases lay between the germline ends. CDR3 DNA: TGTGCCAGTAGAACTCAGGGTAACACTGAAGCTTTCTTT. This encodes CASRTQGNTEAFF.